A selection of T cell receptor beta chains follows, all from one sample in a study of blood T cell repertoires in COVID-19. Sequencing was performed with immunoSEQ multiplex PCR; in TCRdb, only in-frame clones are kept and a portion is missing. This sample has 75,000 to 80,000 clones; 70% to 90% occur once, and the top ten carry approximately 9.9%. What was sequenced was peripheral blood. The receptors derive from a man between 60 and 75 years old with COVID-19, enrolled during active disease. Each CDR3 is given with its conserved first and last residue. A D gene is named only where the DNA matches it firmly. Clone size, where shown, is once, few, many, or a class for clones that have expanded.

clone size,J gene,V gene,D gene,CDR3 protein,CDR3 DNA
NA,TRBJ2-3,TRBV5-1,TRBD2,CASSLRLAGVLDTQYF,TGCGCCAGCAGTTTAAGACTAGCGGGGGTGTTAGATACGCAGTATTTT
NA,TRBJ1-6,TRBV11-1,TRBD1,CASSLRTGDGNSPLHF,TGTGCCAGCAGCTTGCGGACAGGGGATGGGAATTCACCCCTCCACTTT
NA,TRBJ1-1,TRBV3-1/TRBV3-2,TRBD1,CASSQDRGSPGSTEAFF,TGTGCCAGCAGCCAAGACAGGGGGTCCCCTGGGAGTACTGAAGCTTTCTTT
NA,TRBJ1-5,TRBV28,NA,CASSPLPRGARSQHF,TGTGCCAGCAGTCCTCTCCCGCGGGGGGCTAGGTCCCAGCATTTT
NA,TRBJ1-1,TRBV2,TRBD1,CASRRDREVFF,TGTGCCAGCAGGAGGGACAGGGAGGTTTTCTTT
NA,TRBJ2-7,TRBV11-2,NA,CASSPSQRGLKTYEQYF,TGTGCCAGCAGCCCGTCCCAAAGGGGCCTAAAGACCTACGAGCAGTACTTC
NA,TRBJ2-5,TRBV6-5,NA,CASRQGPAQETQYF,TGTGCCAGCAGGCAGGGGCCCGCACAGGAGACCCAGTACTTC
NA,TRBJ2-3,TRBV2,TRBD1,CASSPSTGGGTDTQYF,TGTGCCAGCAGTCCATCTACAGGGGGAGGAACAGATACGCAGTATTTT
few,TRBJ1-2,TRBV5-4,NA,CASSLATGNYYGYTF,TGTGCCAGCAGCTTGGCTACAGGGAACTACTATGGCTACACCTTC
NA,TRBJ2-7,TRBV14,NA,CASSQDLEGGPEQYF,TGTGCCAGCAGCCAAGATTTGGAGGGGGGGCCCGAGCAGTACTTC
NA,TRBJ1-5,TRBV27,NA,CATSLGRGDQPQHF,TGTGCCACCAGTTTAGGGAGAGGTGATCAGCCCCAGCATTTT
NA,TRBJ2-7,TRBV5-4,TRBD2,CASSPWGGHYEQYF,TGTGCCAGCAGCCCCTGGGGGGGTCACTACGAGCAGTACTTC
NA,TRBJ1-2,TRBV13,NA,CASRSNYGYTF,TGTGCCAGCAGGTCGAACTATGGCTACACCTTC
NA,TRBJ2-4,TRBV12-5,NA,CASGLVYSRRDKNIQYF,TGTGCTAGTGGTTTGGTATACAGCAGACGGGACAAAAACATTCAGTACTTC
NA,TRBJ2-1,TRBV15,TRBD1,CATSRDYGTGSNEQFF,TGTGCCACCAGCAGAGATTACGGGACAGGGTCAAATGAGCAGTTCTTC
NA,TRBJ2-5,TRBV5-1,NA,CASSLGSGRQETQYF,TGCGCCAGCAGCTTGGGCTCAGGGCGACAAGAGACCCAGTACTTC
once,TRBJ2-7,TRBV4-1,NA,CASSSRGYEQYF,TGCGCCAGCAGCTCACGGGGCTACGAGCAGTACTTC
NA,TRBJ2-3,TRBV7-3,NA,CASSFSFADTQYF,TGTGCCAGCAGCTTTAGTTTCGCAGATACGCAGTATTTT
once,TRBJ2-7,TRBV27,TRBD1,CASSSPGQGTYEQYF,TGTGCCAGCAGTTCCCCGGGACAGGGGACCTACGAGCAGTACTTC
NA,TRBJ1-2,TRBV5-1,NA,CASSLSPGDNYGYTF,TGCGCCAGCAGCTTGTCTCCAGGGGACAACTATGGCTACACCTTC
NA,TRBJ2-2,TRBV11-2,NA,CASSFRGSTGELFF,TGTGCCAGCAGCTTCAGGGGTAGCACCGGGGAGCTGTTTTTT
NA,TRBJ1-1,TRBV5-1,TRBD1,CASSSSGTGGFLAFF,TGCGCCAGCAGCTCTTCAGGGACAGGGGGTTTCTTGGCTTTCTTT
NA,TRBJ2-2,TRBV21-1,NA,CASSKVVTSGSCTLNTGELFF,TGTGCCAGCAGCAAAGTGGTGACTAGCGGGAGCTGCACCTTAAACACCGGGGAGCTGTTTTTT
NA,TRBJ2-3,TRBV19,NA,CASSWADTSTDTQYF,TGTGCCAGTAGTTGGGCAGACACTAGCACAGATACGCAGTATTTT
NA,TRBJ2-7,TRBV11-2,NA,CASSPPRGSYEQYF,TGTGCCAGCAGCCCCCCCAGGGGATCCTACGAGCAGTACTTC
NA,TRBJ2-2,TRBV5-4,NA,CASSLDPPVNTGELFF,TGTGCCAGCAGCTTGGATCCCCCAGTAAACACCGGGGAGCTGTTTTTT
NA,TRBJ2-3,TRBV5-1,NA,CASSLGVEVDTQYF,TGCGCCAGCAGCTTGGGCGTGGAGGTAGATACGCAGTATTTT
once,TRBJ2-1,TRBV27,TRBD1,CASRQGGPYNEQFF,TGTGCCAGCAGACAGGGGGGACCCTACAATGAGCAGTTCTTC
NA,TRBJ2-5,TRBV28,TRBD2,CASSLPLWRGRETQYF,TGTGCCAGCAGTTTGCCCCTCTGGCGGGGGAGGGAGACCCAGTACTTC
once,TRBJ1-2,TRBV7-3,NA,CASSLSGVESYTF,TGTGCCAGCAGCTTATCAGGGGTCGAAAGCTACACCTTC
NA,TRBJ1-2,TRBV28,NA,CASSFRLTYGYTF,TGTGCCAGCAGTTTTAGACTTACCTATGGCTACACCTTC
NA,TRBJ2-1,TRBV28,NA,CASRQGSPYNEQFF,TGTGCCAGCAGGCAGGGGTCCCCCTACAATGAGCAGTTCTTC
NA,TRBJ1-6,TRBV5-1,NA,CASSLVGENNSPLHF,TGCGCCAGCAGCTTGGTAGGAGAGAATAATTCACCCCTCCACTTT
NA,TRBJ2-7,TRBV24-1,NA,CATSNGLPSYEQYF,TGTGCCACCAGCAATGGACTCCCCTCCTACGAGCAGTACTTC